This T cell receptor (beta chain) emerged from a study of T cell responses to AZD1222 COVID-19 vaccine. Clones were read by immunoSEQ multiplex PCR, and TCRdb kept only the in-frame ones, dropping some. The data contain approximately 110,000 clones, 88% of them singletons. Material: peripheral blood, obtained on day 0 of AZD1222 vaccination. The sequence derives from an adult in good health.

This chain's CDR3 is CASSPPQGYLLNEKLFF. CDR3 DNA sequence: TGTGCCAGCTCACCACCCCAGGGGTACCTCTTGAATGAAAAACTGTTTTTT. The V and J genes are TRBV18 and TRBJ1-4; tentative D call: TRBD1 (6 bases). Looked up from germline, CDR1 is KGHSH and CDR2 is LQKENI. The CDR3 has 17 amino acids. V gave up 0 bases and J gave up 5 bases, with 16 bases separating them.